The clone carrying this T cell receptor (beta chain) was counted once. This entry belongs to a study of T cell changes during pregnancy in multiple sclerosis. Produced via immunoSEQ multiplex PCR; TCRdb's table is partial and in-frame only. Of 55,000 to 80,000 clones listed, over 85% are singletons. The sequence derives from a female donor with multiple sclerosis, enrolled in a pregnancy study. This specimen consisted of CD8+ T cells from peripheral blood mononuclear cells, obtained in the second trimester of pregnancy.

CDR3 sequence (DNA): TGTGCCAGTAGTTGGTCCGATAGTAGCAATCAGCCCCAGCATTTT. Translation: CASSWSDSSNQPQHF. V gene TRBV19 combines with J gene TRBJ1-5; D is ambiguous. The CDR3 extends over 15 amino acids. Trimming removed 5 bases at V and 0 bases at J, with 11 bases between. Germline CDR1 LNHDA, CDR2 SQIVND (reference sequence).